These 9 T cell receptor beta chains were all obtained from the same sample, sequenced in a study of blood T cell repertoires in COVID-19. Profiling relied on immunoSEQ multiplex PCR, and the TCRdb table lists in-frame clones only, not all of them. The repertoire has some 56,000 clones, 70% to 90% of them found once; the top ten carry roughly 20%. Material: peripheral blood. The source is a human donor in a cohort sampled during active COVID-19.

The V call is TRBV27, the J call TRBJ1-2; 8 bases agree with TRBD1. The trim removed 10 bases at V and 6 bases at J, leaving 7 bases unmatched. Germline V lookup: CDR1 MNHEY, CDR2 SMNVEV (reference sequence). This CDR3 has 12 residues. The CDR3 loop is CAIKTGDNGYTF. DNA of the CDR3: TGTGCCATCAAGACAGGGGATAATGGCTACACCTTC.

The chain combines TRBV7-2 with TRBJ1-5; weak D call: TRBD1 (5 bases). The CDR3 totals 15 residues. V was pared by 1 base and J by 2 bases, with 9 bases between. The germline V gene has CDR1 SGHTA and CDR2 FQGNSA. The CDR3 reads CASSLDGGGNQPQHF. In DNA, the CDR3 is TGTGCCAGCAGCTTAGACGGGGGAGGCAATCAGCCCCAGCATTTT.

The genes are TRBV12-3 or TRBV12-4 and TRBJ2-2; unclear D gene. The CDR3 length is 12 residues. V lost 6 bases and J lost 4, with 6 bases in between. CDR3 DNA sequence: TGTGCCAGCAGCGCCAGCACCGGGGAGCTGTTTTTT. It encodes CASSASTGELFF.

DNA of the CDR3: TGTGCCATCACGGCTAGCCGGACAGATACGCAGTATTTT. This encodes CAITASRTDTQYF. V is TRBV10-3 and J is TRBJ2-3, with D possibly matching TRBD2 (5 bases). V lost 7 bases to trimming and J lost 3 bases, with 11 bases between them. Germline lookup yields CDR1 ENHRY and CDR2 SYGVKD. The CDR3 is 13 amino acids.

This chain connects TRBV11-2 to TRBJ1-1; unclear D gene. The germline V gene has CDR1 SGHAT and CDR2 FQNNGV. The CDR3 covers 13 residues. Trimming shortened V by 4 bases and J by 0 bases, and 6 bases separated the two germline ends. CDR3 in amino acids: CASSYTVNTEAFF. For the CDR3, the DNA is TGTGCCAGCAGCTACACAGTGAACACTGAAGCTTTCTTT.

V gene TRBV7-9 combines with J gene TRBJ1-3; no firm D call. The germline V and J ends were trimmed by 5 bases and 0 bases, with 17 bases remaining between them. In germline, CDR1 is SEHNR, CDR2 FQNEAQ (reference sequence). The CDR3 consists of 17 residues. CDR3 nucleotide sequence: TGTGCCAGCAGCCCCCCACGGGGAATCCTCTCTGGAAACACCATATATTTT. This codes for CASSPPRGILSGNTIYF.

Within the sample, this clone is medium-sized. This rearrangement joins TRBV29-1 to TRBJ1-1; D unclear. The CDR3 covers 13 residues. The germline gives CDR1 SQVTM, CDR2 ANQGSEA. The ends were cut back, 5 bases at V and 5 bases at J, with 15 bases in the middle. This CDR3 reads CSVRPGEGTEAFF. DNA of the CDR3: TGCAGCGTTCGTCCGGGTGAAGGAACTGAAGCTTTCTTT.

The CDR3 DNA is TGCGCCAGCAGCCAAGAGGCGACTAGCCGAGAGACCCAGTACTTC. As protein: CASSQEATSRETQYF. The genes are TRBV4-3 and TRBJ2-5; TRBD2 matches at 7 bases. V shed 0 bases, J shed 4 bases, and the junction held 5 bases outside the gene matches. Germline-derived CDR1 and CDR2 are LGHNA and YSLEER. This CDR3 has 15 amino acids.

CDR3 DNA: TGTGCCAGCAGCTTAAGCACCGCTCAGGGAGGAAACACCATATATTTT. Translating it yields CASSLSTAQGGNTIYF. The chain carries TRBV7-6 and TRBJ1-3, with D perhaps matching TRBD1 (5 bases). CDR1 and CDR2 from the germline V gene are SGHVS and FNYEAQ. The CDR3 sequence is 16 residues long. V was trimmed by 2 bases and J by 4 bases, leaving 15 bases between them. The entire variable domain, with the rest obtained from reference TRBV7-6 and TRBJ1-3, is as follows: GAGVSQSPRYKVTKRGQDVALRCDPISGHVSLYWYRQALGQGPEFLTYFNYEAQQDKSGLPNDRFSAERPEGSISTLTIQRTEQRDSAMYRCASSLSTAQGGNTIYFGEGSWLTVV.